This T cell receptor beta chain was sequenced during a study of graft-versus-host responses after intestinal transplantation. Across the study: Recipients had multivisceral, liver-intestinal, or isolated intestinal transplants. Tacrolimus plus steroids were given to all recipients for about 3 years, preceded by anti-thymocyte globulin induction.

Profiling relied on immunoSEQ multiplex PCR, and the TCRdb table lists in-frame clones only, not all of them. In the table there are some 120,000 clones, roughly nine tenths of which are singletons. In the case of this clone: As yet, its antigen is unknown.

Germline CDR1 reads MNHEY; CDR2 reads SMNVEV (reference sequence). Trimming cost V 2 bases and J 6 bases; bases outside gene matches: 5. The CDR3 length is 15 residues. The rearrangement uses TRBV27 and TRBJ2-1; 9 positions agree with TRBD2. This clonotype was obtained from a human donor who received an intestinal transplant. Sequencing was performed on unstimulated CD4+ T cells sorted from spleen or lymph node cells, taken before intestinal transplant. CDR3 amino acids: CASSLQGLATNEQFF. The CDR3 DNA sequence: TGTGCCAGCAGTTTACAAGGACTAGCGACCAATGAGCAGTTCTTC.